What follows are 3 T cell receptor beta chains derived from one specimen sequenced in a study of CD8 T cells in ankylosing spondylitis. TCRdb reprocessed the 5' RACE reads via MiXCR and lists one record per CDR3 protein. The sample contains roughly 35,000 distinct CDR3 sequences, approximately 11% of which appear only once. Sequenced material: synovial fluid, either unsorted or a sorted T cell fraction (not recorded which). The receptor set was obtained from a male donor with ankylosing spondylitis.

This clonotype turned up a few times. CDR3 region: CATSTYRGAVYEQYF. In DNA form, the CDR3 reads TGTGCCACCAGCACCTACAGGGGCGCTGTCTACGAGCAGTACTTC. The rearrangement uses TRBV15 and TRBJ2-7, with TRBD1 matching 7 bases. V trimming: 4 bases; J trimming: 3 bases; junction bases outside the gene matches: 9. CDR3 length: 15 residues. CDR1 LNHNV and CDR2 YYDKDF come from the germline V gene (reference sequence).

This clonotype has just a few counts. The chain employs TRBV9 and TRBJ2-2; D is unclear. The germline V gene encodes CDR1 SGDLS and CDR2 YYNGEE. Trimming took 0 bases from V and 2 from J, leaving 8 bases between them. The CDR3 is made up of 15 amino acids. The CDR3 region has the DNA TGTGCCAGCAGCGTAGTTGCAGAAAACACCGGGGAGCTGTTTTTT. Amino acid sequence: CASSVVAENTGELFF.

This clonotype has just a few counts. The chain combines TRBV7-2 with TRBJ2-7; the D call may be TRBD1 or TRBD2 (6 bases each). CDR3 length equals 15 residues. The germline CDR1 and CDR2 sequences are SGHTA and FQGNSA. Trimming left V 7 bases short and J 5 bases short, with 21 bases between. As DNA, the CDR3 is TGTGCCAGCACCCTGGGGGGCAGTATATCCCACGAGCAGTACTTC. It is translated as CASTLGGSISHEQYF.